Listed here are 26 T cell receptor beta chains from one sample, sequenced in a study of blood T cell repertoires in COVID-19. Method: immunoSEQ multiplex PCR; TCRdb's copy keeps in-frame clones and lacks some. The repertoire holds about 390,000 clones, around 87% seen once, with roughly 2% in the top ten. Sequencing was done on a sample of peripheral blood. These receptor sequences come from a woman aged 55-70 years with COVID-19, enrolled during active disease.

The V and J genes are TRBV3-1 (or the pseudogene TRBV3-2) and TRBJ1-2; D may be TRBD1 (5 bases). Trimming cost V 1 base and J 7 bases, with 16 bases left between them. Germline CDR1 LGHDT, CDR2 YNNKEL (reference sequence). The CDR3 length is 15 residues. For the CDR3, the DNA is TGTGCCAGCAGCCAAGTATGGGCAGGGCTGCCTGGCTACACCTTC. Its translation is CASSQVWAGLPGYTF.

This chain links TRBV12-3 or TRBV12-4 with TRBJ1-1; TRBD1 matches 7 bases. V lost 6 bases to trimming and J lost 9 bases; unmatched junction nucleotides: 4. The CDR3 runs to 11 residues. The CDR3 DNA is TGTGCCAGCAGCCTGACAGGGAAAGCTTTCTTT. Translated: CASSLTGKAFF.

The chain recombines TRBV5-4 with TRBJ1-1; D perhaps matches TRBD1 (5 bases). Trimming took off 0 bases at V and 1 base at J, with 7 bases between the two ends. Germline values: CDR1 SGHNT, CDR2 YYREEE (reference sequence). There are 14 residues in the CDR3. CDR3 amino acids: CASSLERGNTEAFF. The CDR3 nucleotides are TGTGCCAGCAGCTTGGAAAGGGGGAACACTGAAGCTTTCTTT.

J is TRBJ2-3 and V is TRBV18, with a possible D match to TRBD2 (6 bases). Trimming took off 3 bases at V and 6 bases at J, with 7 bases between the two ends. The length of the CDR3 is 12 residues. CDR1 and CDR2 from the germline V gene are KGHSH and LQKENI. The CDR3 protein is CASSPGRDTQYF. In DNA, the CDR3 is TGTGCCAGCTCACCTGGGAGGGATACGCAGTATTTT.

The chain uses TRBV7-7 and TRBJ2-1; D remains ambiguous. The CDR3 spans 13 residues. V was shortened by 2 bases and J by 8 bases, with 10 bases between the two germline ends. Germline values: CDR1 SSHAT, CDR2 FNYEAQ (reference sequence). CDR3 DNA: TGTGCCAGCAGCTTACGAGGTGTGGATGAGCAGTTCTTC. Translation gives CASSLRGVDEQFF.

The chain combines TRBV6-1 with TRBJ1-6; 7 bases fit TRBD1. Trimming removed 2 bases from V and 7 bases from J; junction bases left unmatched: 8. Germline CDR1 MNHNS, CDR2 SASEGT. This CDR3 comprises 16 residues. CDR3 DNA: TGTGCCAGCAGTGAACCTTTGAGGGGGCTCAATTCACCCCTCCACTTT. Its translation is CASSEPLRGLNSPLHF.

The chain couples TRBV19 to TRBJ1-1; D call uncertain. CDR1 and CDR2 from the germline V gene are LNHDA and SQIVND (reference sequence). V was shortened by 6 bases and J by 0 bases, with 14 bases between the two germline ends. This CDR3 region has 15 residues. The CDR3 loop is CASRYWAPMNTEAFF. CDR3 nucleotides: TGTGCCAGTAGGTATTGGGCTCCGATGAACACTGAAGCTTTCTTT.

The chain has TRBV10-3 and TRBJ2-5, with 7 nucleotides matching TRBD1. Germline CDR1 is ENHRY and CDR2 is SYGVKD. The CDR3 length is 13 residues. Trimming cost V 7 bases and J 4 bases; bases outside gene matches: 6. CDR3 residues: CAIKGTASETQYF. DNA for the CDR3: TGTGCCATCAAAGGGACAGCCTCAGAGACCCAGTACTTC.

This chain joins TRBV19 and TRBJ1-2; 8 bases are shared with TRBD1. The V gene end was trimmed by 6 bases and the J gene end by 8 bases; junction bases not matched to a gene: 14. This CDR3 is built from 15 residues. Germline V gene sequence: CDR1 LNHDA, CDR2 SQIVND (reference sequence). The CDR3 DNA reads TGTGCCAGTAGGGATATGGACAGGGAAGTGGGCGGCTACACCTTC. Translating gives CASRDMDREVGGYTF. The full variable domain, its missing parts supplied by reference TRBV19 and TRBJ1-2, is DGGITQSPKYLFRKEGQNVTLSCEQNLNHDAMYWYRQDPGQGLRLIYYSQIVNDFQKGDIAEGYSVSREKKESFPLTVTSAQKNPTAFYLCASRDMDREVGGYTFGSGTRLTVV.

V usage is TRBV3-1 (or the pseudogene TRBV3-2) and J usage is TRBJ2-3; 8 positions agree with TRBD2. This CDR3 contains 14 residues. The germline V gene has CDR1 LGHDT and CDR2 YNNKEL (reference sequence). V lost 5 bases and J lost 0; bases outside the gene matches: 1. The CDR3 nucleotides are TGTGCCAGCAGCGAGCGGGGGAGCACAGATACGCAGTATTTT. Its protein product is CASSERGSTDTQYF.

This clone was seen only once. Here the CDR3 reads CASSLPGHGYEQYF. CDR3 nucleotides: TGCGCCAGCAGCCTCCCGGGACATGGGTACGAGCAGTACTTC. The chain joins TRBV5-1 to TRBJ2-7, with D maybe TRBD1 (6 bases). The V gene lost 4 bases and the J gene lost 4 bases, with 15 bases spanning the gap. The germline gives CDR1 SGHRS, CDR2 YFSETQ. The CDR3 runs 14 residues.

The CDR3 spells CASSTGVSKNIQYF. In nucleotides, the CDR3 is TGTGCCAGCTCAACAGGGGTATCCAAAAACATTCAGTACTTC. J is TRBJ2-4 and V is TRBV18; 7 bases map to TRBD1. Germline V CDR1 and CDR2: KGHSH, LQKENI. The V gene end was trimmed by 5 bases and the J gene end by 2 bases; junction bases not matched to a gene: 3. The CDR3 sequence is 14 residues long.

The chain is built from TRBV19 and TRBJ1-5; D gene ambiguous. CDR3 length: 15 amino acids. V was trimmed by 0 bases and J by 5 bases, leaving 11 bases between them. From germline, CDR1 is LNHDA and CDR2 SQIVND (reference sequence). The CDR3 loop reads CASSIDRALDQPQHF. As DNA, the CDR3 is TGTGCCAGTAGTATAGATCGAGCCCTCGATCAGCCCCAGCATTTT.

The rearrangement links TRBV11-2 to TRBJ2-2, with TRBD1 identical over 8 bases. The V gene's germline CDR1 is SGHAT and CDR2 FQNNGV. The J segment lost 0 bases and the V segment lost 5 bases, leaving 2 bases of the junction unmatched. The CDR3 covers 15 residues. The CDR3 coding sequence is TGTGCCAGCAGCCTACAGGGGGCGAACACCGGGGAGCTGTTTTTT. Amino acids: CASSLQGANTGELFF. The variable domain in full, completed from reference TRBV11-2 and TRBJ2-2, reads EAGVAQSPRYKIIEKRQSVAFWCNPISGHATLYWYQQILGQGPKLLIQFQNNGVVDDSQLPKDRFSAERLKGVDSTLKIQPAKLEDSAVYLCASSLQGANTGELFFGEGSRLTVL.

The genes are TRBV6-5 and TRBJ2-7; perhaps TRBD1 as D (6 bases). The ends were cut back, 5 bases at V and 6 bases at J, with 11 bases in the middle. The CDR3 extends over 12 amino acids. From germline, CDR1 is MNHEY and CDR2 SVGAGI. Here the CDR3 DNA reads TGTGCCAGCAGTCCCAGGGGCGGCGAGCAGTACTTC. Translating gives CASSPRGGEQYF.

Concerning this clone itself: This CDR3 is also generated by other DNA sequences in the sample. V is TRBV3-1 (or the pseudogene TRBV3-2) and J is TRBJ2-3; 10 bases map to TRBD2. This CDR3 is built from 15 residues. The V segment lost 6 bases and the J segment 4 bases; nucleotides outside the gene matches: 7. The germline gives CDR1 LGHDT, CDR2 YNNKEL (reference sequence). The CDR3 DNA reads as TGTGCCAGCAGTCATTTAGCGGGGGGCCCAGATACGCAGTATTTT. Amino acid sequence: CASSHLAGGPDTQYF.

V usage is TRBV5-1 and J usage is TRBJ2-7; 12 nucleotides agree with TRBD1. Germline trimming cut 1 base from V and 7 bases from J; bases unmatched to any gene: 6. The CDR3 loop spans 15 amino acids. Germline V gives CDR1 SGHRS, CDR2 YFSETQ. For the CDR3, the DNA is TGCGCCAGCAGCTTGAGGGACAGGGGGCCCGAGGAGCAGTACTTC. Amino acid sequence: CASSLRDRGPEEQYF.

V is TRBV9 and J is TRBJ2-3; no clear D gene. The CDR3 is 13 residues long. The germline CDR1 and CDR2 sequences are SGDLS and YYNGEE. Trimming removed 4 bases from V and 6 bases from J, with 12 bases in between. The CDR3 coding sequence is TGTGCCAGCAGCCGCCCTGCGGCCGATACGCAGTATTTT. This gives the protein CASSRPAADTQYF.

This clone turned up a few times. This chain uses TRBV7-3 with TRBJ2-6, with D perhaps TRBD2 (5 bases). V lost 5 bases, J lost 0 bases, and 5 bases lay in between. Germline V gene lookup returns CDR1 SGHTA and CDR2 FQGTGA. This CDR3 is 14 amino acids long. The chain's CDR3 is CASSRDSGANVLTF. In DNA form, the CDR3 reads TGTGCCAGCAGCCGGGACTCTGGGGCCAACGTCCTGACTTTC.

This CDR3 is CASSLATGGREQYF. The DNA of the CDR3 is TGTGCCAGCAGCTTAGCGACAGGGGGGCGCGAGCAGTACTTC. The chain employs TRBV7-6 and TRBJ2-7; TRBD1 agrees at 9 bases. CDR1 and CDR2 (germline): SGHVS, FNYEAQ. The trim removed 0 bases at V and 6 bases at J, leaving 3 bases unmatched. This CDR3 is built from 14 residues.

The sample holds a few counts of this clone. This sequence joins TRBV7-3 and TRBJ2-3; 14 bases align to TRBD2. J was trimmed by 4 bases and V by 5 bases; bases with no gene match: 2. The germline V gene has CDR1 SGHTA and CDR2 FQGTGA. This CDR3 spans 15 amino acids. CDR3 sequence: CASSPGLAGADTQYF. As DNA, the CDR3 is TGTGCCAGCAGCCCGGGACTAGCGGGGGCAGATACGCAGTATTTT.

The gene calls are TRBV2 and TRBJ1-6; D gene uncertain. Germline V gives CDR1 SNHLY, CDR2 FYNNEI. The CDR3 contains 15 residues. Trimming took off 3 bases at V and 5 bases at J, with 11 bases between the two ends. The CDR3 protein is CASSESGYHNSPLHF. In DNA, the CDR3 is TGTGCCAGCAGTGAGTCAGGTTACCATAATTCACCCCTCCACTTT.

This CDR3 is CASSLLEYQPQHF. In nucleotides, the CDR3 is TGTGCCAGCAGCTTACTAGAGTATCAGCCCCAGCATTTT. The chain uses TRBV7-6 and TRBJ1-5; D gene ambiguous. Germline loops: CDR1 SGHVS, CDR2 FNYEAQ. Between the trimmed V and J ends, which lost 2 bases and 5 bases, there was a span of 7 bases. This CDR3 is built from 13 residues.

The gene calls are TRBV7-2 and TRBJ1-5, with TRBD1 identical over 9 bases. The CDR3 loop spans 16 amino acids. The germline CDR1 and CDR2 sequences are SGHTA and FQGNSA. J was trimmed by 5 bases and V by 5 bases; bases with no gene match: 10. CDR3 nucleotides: TGTGCCAGCAGCCTCGGCTGGGGACAGGGCCATCAGCCCCAGCATTTT. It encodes CASSLGWGQGHQPQHF.

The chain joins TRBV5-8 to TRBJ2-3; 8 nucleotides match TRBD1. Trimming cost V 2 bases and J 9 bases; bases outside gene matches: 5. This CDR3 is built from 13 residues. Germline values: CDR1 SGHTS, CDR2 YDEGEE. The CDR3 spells CASSLLRQGTQYF. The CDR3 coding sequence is TGTGCCAGCAGCTTACTCAGACAGGGGACGCAGTATTTT.

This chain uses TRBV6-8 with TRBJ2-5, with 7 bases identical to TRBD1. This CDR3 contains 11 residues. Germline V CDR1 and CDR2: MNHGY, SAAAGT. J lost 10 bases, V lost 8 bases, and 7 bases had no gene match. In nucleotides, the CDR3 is TGTGCCAGCCCCGACAGGGTGGGCCAGTACTTC. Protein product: CASPDRVGQYF.